This TCR beta chain was captured in a study of tumor-infiltrating lymphocytes in primary liver carcinoma. About the study: Surgical resection was used to treat these primary liver carcinoma patients.

Priming with a constant-region primer yielded TCR beta cDNA from roughly 490 ng total RNA. Libraries for TCR beta were built through three nested multiplex PCR rounds, which together made up a slightly modified ARM-PCR procedure. A C-beta reverse primer was combined with TRBV1-TRBV30 forward primers in the first two PCR rounds, and each round had approximately 9 cycles. TCRdb re-analysed the multiplex PCR reads in MiXCR, keeping a single row per CDR3 protein. The repertoire has hundreds of thousands of distinct CDR3 sequences, roughly 60% of them found once; the top ten carry about a sixth. General study results and limits: Tumor-blood pairs (like tumor-adjacent pairs) overlapped less than tumor region pairs did. Significantly greater top-250-clone fractions characterized tumors relative to blood (p = 0.039).

Comments on this clonotype: Its antigen is currently unknown. The CDR3 does not end in the conserved phenylalanine or tryptophan, so this is likely a read error.

The source of the blood RNA was unsorted whole blood, and germline DNA was extracted as well. Patients showed chronic HBV infection and an absence of prior treatment. The CDR3 is made up of 14 amino acids. Germline V gene data show CDR1 as ENHRY and CDR2 as SYGVKD. Between the trimmed V and J ends, which lost 4 bases and 3 bases, there was a span of 12 bases. The chain is built from TRBV10-3 and TRBJ1-2; D may be TRBD1 (6 bases). The sequenced sample was peripheral blood. The clonotype was recovered from a woman aged 30 to 39 with primary liver carcinoma and hepatitis B virus infection. CDR3 amino acids: CAISAPGADYGYTL. The CDR3 coding sequence is TGTGCCATCAGTGCCCCGGGGGCGGACTATGGCTACACCTTA.